What follows describes a single T cell receptor (beta chain). As controls, healthy donors matched for age and sex were used. The CDR3 length is 12 residues. The ends were cut back, 6 bases at V and 6 bases at J, with 12 bases in the middle. Germline lookup yields CDR1 SQVTM and CDR2 ANQGSEA. This specimen comes from a study of CD8 T cells in Susac syndrome. An input of roughly 0.45 to 1 ug of RNA was subjected to reverse transcription using random hexamers. The method of amplification for TCR beta CDR3 was immunoSEQ multiplex PCR, covering 54 Vbeta and 13 Jbeta. TCRdb re-called the immunoSEQ multiplex PCR reads through MiXCR, storing one row per CDR3 protein. The repertoire holds roughly 200,000 distinct CDR3 sequences, 93% seen once, with around 0.1% in the top ten.

Specimen: CD4+ T cells from PBMCs. This clonotype was obtained from a human donor in good health. The genes are TRBV29-1 and TRBJ1-5, with D possibly being TRBD1 (5 bases). CDR3 region: CSVGTAGQPQHF. Written as DNA, the CDR3 is TGCAGCGTCGGGACGGCGGGTCAGCCCCAGCATTTT.